These 20 T cell receptor beta chains were all obtained from the same sample, sequenced in a study of blood T cell repertoires in COVID-19. The data were produced by immunoSEQ multiplex PCR, yet TCRdb's version contains in-frame clones alone and is incomplete. The sample shows 55,000 to 65,000 clones, about 90% of them seen only once. The specimen was peripheral blood. The receptors here all came from a human donor with active COVID-19. The donor label of this sample is uncertain.

V is TRBV6-2 or TRBV6-3 and J is TRBJ2-1, with D maybe TRBD1 (6 bases). Trimming left V 2 bases short and J 11 bases short, with 10 bases between. CDR1 is MNHEY and CDR2 is SVGEGT in the germline V gene. The CDR3 runs 12 residues. CDR3 sequence (DNA): TGTGCCAGCAGTTACAACAGGGTAAAGCAGTTCTTC. As protein: CASSYNRVKQFF.

The chain has TRBV6-5 and TRBJ1-5; maybe TRBD1 (6 bases). The CDR3 length is 13 residues. Germline lookup yields CDR1 MNHEY and CDR2 SVGAGI. The V gene lost 6 bases and the J gene lost 5 bases, with 11 bases spanning the gap. The CDR3 sequence: CASRAGVDQPQHF. Here the CDR3 DNA reads TGTGCCAGCAGAGCAGGGGTAGATCAGCCCCAGCATTTT.

V and J are TRBV9 and TRBJ1-1, with TRBD1 as a possible D gene (5 bases). CDR3 size: 14 residues. Germline V gene lookup returns CDR1 SGDLS and CDR2 YYNGEE. Trimming removed 2 bases from V and 4 bases from J, with 12 bases in between. The CDR3 nucleotides are TGTGCCAGCAGCGTGTCAGGGTCGGCCACTGAAGCTTTCTTT. Encoded protein: CASSVSGSATEAFF.

The rearrangement links TRBV19 to TRBJ2-1, with TRBD1 identical over 7 bases. Germline V lookup: CDR1 LNHDA, CDR2 SQIVND (reference sequence). Losses at the gene ends were 4 bases for V and 0 bases for J; bases not matched to a gene: 9. The CDR3 sequence is 17 residues long. The CDR3 sequence: CASSKRPGQSSYNEQFF. CDR3 DNA: TGTGCCAGTAGTAAGAGACCGGGACAGAGCTCCTACAATGAGCAGTTCTTC.

The chain joins TRBV7-8 to TRBJ2-7, with D possibly matching TRBD1 (6 bases). Germline V gene sequence: CDR1 SGHVS, CDR2 FQNEAQ. Trimming took 3 bases from V and 6 from J, leaving 21 bases between them. The CDR3 covers 16 residues. Here the CDR3 DNA reads TGTGCCAGCAGCTTCCTTGTAACAGGGCGCGAGGGCGAGCAGTACTTC. This codes for CASSFLVTGREGEQYF.

The chain has TRBV28 and TRBJ1-1; TRBD1 agrees at 7 bases. Unmatched junction bases numbered 4, after V lost 5 bases and J lost 1 base. The CDR3 consists of 14 residues. Germline V gene sequence: CDR1 MDHEN, CDR2 SYDVKM. In DNA, the CDR3 is TGTGCCAGCAGTGCGGGACAGACGAACACTGAAGCTTTCTTT. Translated, it gives CASSAGQTNTEAFF.

V is TRBV6-2 or TRBV6-3 and J is TRBJ2-3; no definite D call. The CDR3 sequence is 12 residues long. Germline loops: CDR1 MNHEY, CDR2 SVGEGT. V was trimmed by 5 bases and J by 4 bases, leaving 7 bases between them. CDR3 in amino acids: CASSQVPDTQYF. In DNA, the CDR3 is TGTGCCAGCAGTCAGGTCCCAGATACGCAGTATTTT.

The CDR3 region has the DNA TGTGCCAGCAGCCAAGAGGAGGGACAGGGGACTGAAGCTTTCTTT. This encodes CASSQEEGQGTEAFF. V usage is TRBV4-2 and J usage is TRBJ1-1; 10 bases map to TRBD1. V was clipped by 0 bases and J by 5 bases; unmatched bases: 3. This CDR3 is 15 amino acids long. Germline-derived CDR1 and CDR2 are LGHNA and YNFKEQ.

V usage is TRBV28 and J usage is TRBJ1-6; 7 bases align to TRBD1. Germline V gene data show CDR1 as MDHEN and CDR2 as SYDVKM. The CDR3 is 14 residues long. V was clipped by 5 bases and J by 3 bases; unmatched bases: 1. The CDR3 nucleotides are TGTGCCAGCAGTGGGACAGACTATAATTCACCCCTCCACTTT. Protein: CASSGTDYNSPLHF.

This clone was found once. The chain combines TRBV7-3 with TRBJ2-3; no reliable D call. Germline CDR1 SGHTA, CDR2 FQGTGA. The CDR3 extends over 13 amino acids. Trimming stripped 5 bases from V and 6 bases from J, with 12 bases between. The CDR3 sequence: CASSNELADTQYF. Here the CDR3 DNA reads TGTGCCAGCAGCAACGAGTTAGCCGATACGCAGTATTTT.

The chain links TRBV5-6 to TRBJ1-1, with D hard to call. Trimming shortened V by 6 bases and J by 0 bases, and 9 bases separated the two germline ends. CDR3 length: 13 amino acids. CDR1 is SGHDT, CDR2 YYEEEE, per germline. Written as DNA, the CDR3 is TGTGCCAGCACGCGGGCCTTGAACACTGAAGCTTTCTTT. This translates into CASTRALNTEAFF.

CDR3 loop: CASSFYRDTFSEAFF. CDR3 nucleotides: TGCGCCAGCAGCTTTTACCGGGACACTTTTTCTGAAGCTTTCTTT. The chain is built from TRBV5-1 and TRBJ1-1; D perhaps matches TRBD1 (6 bases). This CDR3 is 15 amino acids long. Germline V gene sequence: CDR1 SGHRS, CDR2 YFSETQ. The V end lost 2 bases, the J end lost 6 bases, and 17 bases lay between the germline ends.

The CDR3 sequence: CASSPRGAVYEQYF. In DNA, the CDR3 is TGTGCCAGCAGCCCACGGGGGGCGGTTTACGAGCAGTACTTC. The chain has TRBV7-8 and TRBJ2-7; the D gene is possibly TRBD2 (7 bases). This CDR3 is built from 14 residues. Germline V gene lookup returns CDR1 SGHVS and CDR2 FQNEAQ. V lost 5 bases and J 4 bases, leaving 15 bases between the germline ends.

This chain links TRBV28 with TRBJ1-4, with 12 nucleotides matching TRBD1. This CDR3 region has 23 residues. After removal of 6 bases from V and 8 bases from J, the junction contained 31 bases not matched to a gene. CDR1 and CDR2 from the germline V gene are MDHEN and SYDVKM. CDR3 protein: CASRLPLQSPGQGAKGSYEKLFF. CDR3 DNA sequence: TGTGCCAGCAGGTTACCCCTGCAATCTCCGGGACAGGGGGCTAAGGGGAGCTACGAAAAACTGTTTTTT.

This sequence joins TRBV28 and TRBJ2-4, with D perhaps TRBD1 (7 bases). The CDR3 sequence is 13 residues long. Trimming took 1 base from V and 8 from J, leaving 9 bases between them. Germline CDR1 and CDR2: MDHEN and SYDVKM. The CDR3 DNA is TGTGCCAGCAGTTTATCCAGGGGGGACATTCAGTACTTC. Residues: CASSLSRGDIQYF.

The genes are TRBV6-5 and TRBJ1-2; 11 nucleotides align to TRBD1. Looked up from germline, CDR1 is MNHEY and CDR2 is SVGAGI. CDR3 size: 15 residues. J gave up 6 bases and V 6 bases, and 9 bases lay outside the gene matches. In nucleotides, the CDR3 is TGTGCCAGCAGCCTCGGGACAGGGGGAACTAATGGCTACACCTTC. Encoded protein: CASSLGTGGTNGYTF.

This rearrangement joins TRBV29-1 to TRBJ2-5, with TRBD1 identical over 8 bases. The germline V gene has CDR1 SQVTM and CDR2 ANQGSEA. The CDR3 length is 13 residues. Trimming took 7 bases from V and 4 from J; bases not matched to a gene: 8. The CDR3 coding sequence is TGCAGCGGCCTTGGACAGGGTGTAGAGACCCAGTACTTC. Protein sequence: CSGLGQGVETQYF.

Here the CDR3 reads CASSVATSGSSDTQYF. The CDR3 DNA reads as TGTGCCAGCAGCGTCGCGACTAGCGGGAGTTCAGATACGCAGTATTTT. The chain uses TRBV9 and TRBJ2-3; 12 nucleotides match TRBD2. J lost 4 bases, V lost 2 bases, and 5 bases had no gene match. The germline gives CDR1 SGDLS, CDR2 YYNGEE. This CDR3 comprises 16 residues.

The V call is TRBV6-5, the J call TRBJ1-4; 12 bases are a match to TRBD1. Germline CDR1 reads MNHEY; CDR2 reads SVGAGI. V was clipped by 0 bases and J by 10 bases; unmatched bases: 6. This CDR3 is 16 amino acids long. The CDR3 here is CASSYSGTGGLGKLFF. The CDR3 bases are TGTGCCAGCAGTTACTCAGGGACAGGGGGCCTAGGAAAACTGTTTTTT.

J is TRBJ1-1 and V is TRBV27; D uncertain. The CDR3 length is 12 residues. V lost 5 bases and J 1 base, leaving 5 bases between the germline ends. From germline, CDR1 is MNHEY and CDR2 SMNVEV (reference sequence). The CDR3 here is CASSPGNTEAFF. The CDR3 bases are TGTGCCAGCAGTCCGGGGAACACTGAAGCTTTCTTT.